The present T cell receptor (beta chain) was sequenced within a study of blood T cell repertoires in COVID-19. Whole-study context: From the United States, Italy and Spain came samples of acute and convalescent COVID-19.

Authors' methods: From reference gene primer amplification, estimates of nucleated cell counts were derived. Profiled with immunoSEQ multiplex PCR; TCRdb holds only in-frame clones, not every one. D and trimming come from the DNA, and the V and J calls and clone size come from that table. The sample consists of some 220,000 clones, almost 85% of them appearing once. J was trimmed by 7 bases and V by 2 bases; bases with no gene match: 13. CDR3 size: 17 residues. In germline, CDR1 is LGHNA, CDR2 YSLEER. Seattle cases were enrolled at active infection and followed longitudinally. What was sequenced was peripheral blood. The chain joins TRBV4-3 to TRBJ1-4; 7 bases are shared with TRBD1. This receptor was obtained from a woman aged 70-85 years with COVID-19, enrolled during active disease. The CDR3 loop is CASSQHPRGDSGEKLFF. The CDR3 coding sequence is TGCGCCAGCAGCCAACACCCAAGGGGGGACAGTGGTGAAAAACTGTTTTTT.